The 29 T cell receptor beta chains below all came from one sample that was sequenced in a study of blood T cell repertoires in COVID-19. TCRdb keeps only in-frame clones here, not all; method: immunoSEQ multiplex PCR. The table lists 110,000 to 150,000 clones, about four fifths of them singletons, with roughly 3.6% in the top ten. Sequences were obtained from peripheral blood. These receptors were collected from a man in his sixties or seventies who had recovered from COVID-19.

This rearrangement joins TRBV7-9 to TRBJ1-5; tentative D call: TRBD1 (6 bases). The CDR3 covers 14 residues. CDR1 SEHNR and CDR2 FQNEAQ come from the germline V gene (reference sequence). The V end lost 1 base, the J end lost 5 bases, and 9 bases lay between the germline ends. In nucleotides, the CDR3 is TGTGCCAGCAGCTTAGACAGGGCGGATCAGCCCCAGCATTTT. Its translation: CASSLDRADQPQHF. The variable domain in full, completed from reference TRBV7-9 and TRBJ1-5, reads DTGVSQNPRHKITKRGQNVTFRCDPISEHNRLYWYRQTLGQGPEFLTYFQNEAQLEKSRLLSDRFSAERPKGSFSTLEIQRTEQGDSAMYLCASSLDRADQPQHFGDGTRLSIL.

The chain carries TRBV3-1 (or the pseudogene TRBV3-2) and TRBJ1-1, with TRBD1 identical over 8 bases. Germline values: CDR1 LGHDT, CDR2 YNNKEL (reference sequence). V lost 0 bases and J lost 7; bases outside the gene matches: 10. This CDR3 comprises 16 residues. Here the CDR3 reads CASSQEYDRGLCEAFF. In nucleotides, the CDR3 is TGTGCCAGCAGCCAAGAATACGACAGGGGTCTATGTGAAGCTTTCTTT.

This chain connects TRBV9 to TRBJ2-1, with TRBD2 identical over 8 bases. The CDR3 sequence is 15 residues long. V gave up 0 bases and J gave up 8 bases; unmatched junction bases: 7. The germline V gene has CDR1 SGDLS and CDR2 YYNGEE. The CDR3 bases are TGTGCCAGCAGCGTAGTGGTGGCGGGAGGCGATGAGCAGTTCTTC. Amino acids: CASSVVVAGGDEQFF.

The V and J genes are TRBV5-6 and TRBJ1-5, with 8 bases identical to TRBD1. J lost 7 bases, V lost 0 bases, and 3 bases had no gene match. Germline CDR1 and CDR2: SGHDT and YYEEEE. This CDR3 is built from 14 residues. CDR3 sequence: CASSLAAGGQPQHF. CDR3 nucleotides: TGTGCCAGCAGCTTGGCAGCAGGGGGCCAGCCCCAGCATTTT.

The chain couples TRBV3-1 (or the pseudogene TRBV3-2) to TRBJ1-2, with D perhaps TRBD1 (5 bases). The CDR3 covers 15 residues. V was clipped by 0 bases and J by 4 bases, with 12 bases between them. The germline V gene encodes CDR1 LGHDT and CDR2 YNNKEL (reference sequence). The DNA of the CDR3 is TGTGCCAGCAGCCAAGATGTCCAGGGAGGCTATGGCTACACCTTC. Amino acid sequence: CASSQDVQGGYGYTF.

The CDR3 reads CATSPRTSGSTDTQYF. DNA for the CDR3: TGTGCCACCAGCCCCCGGACTAGCGGGAGCACAGATACGCAGTATTTT. V and J are TRBV15 and TRBJ2-3, with 11 positions matching TRBD2. There are 16 residues in the CDR3. The V and J ends lost 5 bases and 0 bases, in that order; junction bases with no gene match: 4. Germline V gene data show CDR1 as LNHNV and CDR2 as YYDKDF (reference sequence).

The chain has TRBV7-2 and TRBJ2-7; D call uncertain. V shed 5 bases and J shed 5 bases, with 16 bases lying between them. Germline lookup yields CDR1 SGHTA and CDR2 FQGNSA. The CDR3 is 14 amino acids. The CDR3 protein is CASSPTVGPDEQYF. In DNA form, the CDR3 reads TGTGCCAGCAGCCCCACAGTTGGGCCGGACGAGCAGTACTTC.

V gene TRBV7-9 combines with J gene TRBJ1-1, with 8 nucleotides matching TRBD1. The germline V gene encodes CDR1 SEHNR and CDR2 FQNEAQ (reference sequence). The CDR3 sequence is 14 residues long. Trimming cost V 6 bases and J 5 bases; bases outside gene matches: 8. CDR3 protein: CASSSGGTYTEAFF. CDR3 DNA sequence: TGTGCCAGCAGTTCAGGGGGCACGTATACTGAAGCTTTCTTT.

This clone was seen repeatedly, ten times or more. This chain links TRBV25-1 with TRBJ2-1; TRBD2 matches at 7 bases. V gave up 2 bases and J gave up 5 bases; unmatched junction bases: 9. From germline, CDR1 is MGHDK and CDR2 SYGVNS. The CDR3 is 16 residues long. For the CDR3, the DNA is TGTGCCAGCAGTGAAGCCGACTGGGCGGGAGACAATGAGCAGTTCTTC. It translates to CASSEADWAGDNEQFF.

The chain couples TRBV6-2 or TRBV6-3 to TRBJ1-2; D is perhaps TRBD1 (6 bases). V lost 0 bases to trimming and J lost 4 bases, with 15 bases between them. Germline values: CDR1 MNHEY, CDR2 SVGEGT. The CDR3 has 16 residues. This CDR3 reads CASSYSMGAKGYGYTF. The CDR3 region has the DNA TGTGCCAGCAGTTACTCGATGGGGGCGAAGGGCTATGGCTACACCTTC.

The chain recombines TRBV7-5 with TRBJ2-5; the table's D call, TRBD2, has no DNA check behind it. TRBV7-5 is described as a pseudogene. There are 14 residues in the CDR3. The CDR3 region is CVRSCSSGRAAQYF. The CDR3 region has the DNA TGTGTCAGAAGCTGTTCTAGCGGGAGGGCGGCCCAGTACTTC.

The chain is built from TRBV5-1 and TRBJ2-1, with 10 bases aligning to TRBD1. Germline assignment: CDR1 SGHRS and CDR2 YFSETQ. The CDR3 contains 15 residues. J gave up 9 bases and V 3 bases, and 9 bases lay outside the gene matches. CDR3 in DNA: TGCGCCAGCAGCTGGTTTGGGACAGGGGAGACTGAGCAGTTCTTC. Translated: CASSWFGTGETEQFF.

J is TRBJ1-5 and V is TRBV11-2, with no clear D. This CDR3 contains 13 residues. Looked up from germline, CDR1 is SGHAT and CDR2 is FQNNGV. Trimming cost V 1 base and J 7 bases, with 8 bases left between them. This CDR3 is CASSLGEGQPQHF. The CDR3 region has the DNA TGTGCCAGCAGCTTAGGGGAGGGACAGCCCCAGCATTTT.

The count of this clone is one. V and J are TRBV3-1 (or the pseudogene TRBV3-2) and TRBJ1-2; 7 bases align to TRBD1. The ends lost 2 bases at V and 7 bases at J; junction bases unmatched: 7. This CDR3 has 14 residues. Germline CDR1 and CDR2: LGHDT and YNNKEL (reference sequence). The CDR3 coding sequence is TGTGCCAGCAGCCAAATGACAGGGCTGGTTGGCTACACCTTC. It translates to CASSQMTGLVGYTF.

The chain links TRBV5-6 to TRBJ2-5; 7 bases match TRBD2. The CDR3 length is 15 residues. CDR1 is SGHDT, CDR2 YYEEEE, per germline. V trimming: 4 bases; J trimming: 3 bases; junction bases outside the gene matches: 9. The CDR3 reads CASSGGDVRKETQYF. DNA of the CDR3: TGTGCCAGCAGCGGGGGGGACGTCCGAAAAGAGACCCAGTACTTC.

A single count supports this clone. CDR3 bases: TGTGCCAGCAGTTTACGGGCTAGCGGAGGGATCCGATACGAGCAGTACTTC. Translating gives CASSLRASGGIRYEQYF. The chain carries TRBV27 and TRBJ2-7; 7 nucleotides agree with TRBD2. CDR1 is MNHEY and CDR2 is SMNVEV in the germline V gene (reference sequence). Unmatched junction bases numbered 14, after V lost 2 bases and J lost 4 bases. The CDR3 has 17 residues.

The chain employs TRBV9 and TRBJ2-3; 10 nucleotides agree with TRBD1. The CDR3 spans 15 residues. Germline V lookup: CDR1 SGDLS, CDR2 YYNGEE. With 0 bases clipped from V and 9 bases from J, the junction kept 7 bases outside the gene matches. CDR3 amino acids: CASSVVGTGDQTQYF. CDR3 DNA sequence: TGTGCCAGCAGCGTAGTTGGGACAGGGGATCAGACGCAGTATTTT.

The chain links TRBV30 to TRBJ1-6; D gene unclear. From germline, CDR1 is GTSNPN and CDR2 SVGIG (reference sequence). The CDR3 is 14 amino acids. The V end lost 0 bases, the J end lost 10 bases, and 13 bases lay between the germline ends. CDR3 loop: CAWSVPGSGSPLHF. The CDR3 DNA reads as TGTGCCTGGAGTGTACCGGGGTCGGGATCACCCCTCCACTTT.

There are a few counts of this clone. Here the CDR3 reads CASSQFSGELFF. The DNA for the CDR3 is TGCGCCAGCAGCCAATTTAGTGGGGAGCTGTTTTTT. This chain joins TRBV4-1 and TRBJ2-2; D uncertain. CDR1 and CDR2 (germline): MGHRA, YSYEKL. CDR3 length: 12 amino acids. Trimming shortened V by 2 bases and J by 8 bases, and 6 bases separated the two germline ends.

This clone was detected only a few times. The chain has TRBV9 and TRBJ2-1, with 8 nucleotides matching TRBD2. Germline trimming cut 4 bases from V and 4 bases from J; bases unmatched to any gene: 7. The CDR3 covers 15 residues. Germline CDR1 reads SGDLS; CDR2 reads YYNGEE. The CDR3 loop is CASSKAGEAYNEQFF. The CDR3 DNA reads as TGTGCCAGCAGCAAAGCGGGAGAGGCTTACAATGAGCAGTTCTTC.

The rearrangement uses TRBV6-5 and TRBJ2-1, with 9 positions matching TRBD1. Germline-derived CDR1 and CDR2 are MNHEY and SVGAGI. This CDR3 comprises 14 residues. Unmatched junction bases numbered 8, after V lost 7 bases and J lost 7 bases. CDR3 region: CASTLNRGLNEQFF. As DNA, the CDR3 is TGTGCCAGCACCCTGAACAGGGGGCTGAATGAGCAGTTCTTC.

The chain carries TRBV10-1 and TRBJ2-5; 9 positions match TRBD2. The ends lost 6 bases at V and 5 bases at J; junction bases unmatched: 19. This CDR3 comprises 18 residues. The V gene's germline CDR1 is WNHNN and CDR2 SYGVQD (reference sequence). This CDR3 is CASSPGQTGTSSRETQYF. Written as DNA, the CDR3 is TGCGCCAGCAGCCCAGGACAGACCGGGACTAGCTCCCGGGAGACCCAGTACTTC.

This clone was seen repeatedly, ten times or more. The chain is built from TRBV7-2 and TRBJ2-1; D might be TRBD2 (5 bases). The CDR3 has 16 residues. CDR1 SGHTA and CDR2 FQGNSA come from the germline V gene. The V end was cut by 0 bases, the J end by 7 bases, with 16 bases between. The CDR3 sequence: CASSLAARLANNEQFF. CDR3 sequence (DNA): TGTGCCAGCAGCTTAGCGGCAAGGCTAGCCAATAATGAGCAGTTCTTC.

The chain links TRBV19 to TRBJ2-2, with TRBD2 matching over 8 bases. Germline assignment: CDR1 LNHDA and CDR2 SQIVND (reference sequence). The CDR3 has 16 amino acids. With 6 bases clipped from V and 1 base from J, the junction kept 7 bases outside the gene matches. CDR3 protein: CASRINGRGNTGELFF. The CDR3, as DNA: TGTGCCAGTAGGATTAACGGGAGGGGGAACACCGGGGAGCTGTTTTTT.

The chain is built from TRBV10-1 and TRBJ1-6; 8 bases fit TRBD1. V was pared by 6 bases and J by 5 bases, with 6 bases of the junction left unmatched. This CDR3 is built from 15 residues. The germline gives CDR1 WNHNN, CDR2 SYGVQD (reference sequence). The CDR3, as DNA: TGCGCCAGCAGGTTACCGGGACAGGATAATTCACCCCTCCACTTT. Its protein product is CASRLPGQDNSPLHF.

The chain combines TRBV27 with TRBJ1-5, with 7 bases aligning to TRBD1. In germline, CDR1 is MNHEY, CDR2 SMNVEV (reference sequence). The CDR3 length is 19 residues. Trimming cost V 5 bases and J 5 bases; bases outside gene matches: 21. The CDR3 nucleotides are TGTGCCAGCAGTCGACTGACAGGGATGCAGATGGATGGAGATCAGCCCCAGCATTTT. Residues: CASSRLTGMQMDGDQPQHF.

The V gene is TRBV15, the J gene TRBJ1-1; no clear D. Trimming cost V 1 base and J 5 bases, with 11 bases left between them. The CDR3 consists of 14 residues. Germline CDR1 is LNHNV and CDR2 is YYDKDF (reference sequence). DNA of the CDR3: TGTGCCACCAGCAGAGCGGGGATTCGAACTGAAGCTTTCTTT. This encodes CATSRAGIRTEAFF.

This chain connects TRBV5-5 to TRBJ2-7; possible D gene TRBD1, 6 bases. The CDR3 extends over 16 amino acids. V lost 0 bases to trimming and J lost 6 bases, with 19 bases between them. CDR1 is SGHKS and CDR2 is YYEKEE in the germline V gene (reference sequence). The CDR3 here is CASSLGGVTGIGEQYF. The CDR3 coding sequence is TGTGCCAGCAGCTTGGGGGGCGTAACAGGGATAGGCGAGCAGTACTTC.

The chain combines TRBV4-1 with TRBJ1-1; D uncertain. This CDR3 comprises 14 residues. V was cut by 2 bases and J by 1 base, with 8 bases left in between. Per germline, CDR1 MGHRA and CDR2 YSYEKL. CDR3 residues: CASSQWAWNTEAFF. The CDR3 nucleotides read TGCGCCAGCAGCCAATGGGCTTGGAACACTGAAGCTTTCTTT.